This T cell receptor beta chain was profiled in a study of blood T cell repertoires in COVID-19. This CDR3 has 13 residues. J lost 4 bases, V lost 5 bases, and 2 bases had no gene match. The germline gives CDR1 WSHSY, CDR2 SAAADI. Method: immunoSEQ multiplex PCR; TCRdb's copy keeps in-frame clones and lacks some. The sample contains about 430,000 clones, 80% to 90% of which appear only once. Recruits, aged about 18 to 100 years, lived in around 24 US areas. The sequenced sample was PBMCs or T cells enriched from blood (not recorded which). The clonotype comes from a man between 25 and 39 years old who had recovered from COVID-19. This sequence joins TRBV10-2 and TRBJ2-1; TRBD2 agrees at 7 bases. The CDR3 reads CASSLADYNEQFF. CDR3 in DNA: TGCGCCAGCAGTCTAGCGGATTACAATGAGCAGTTCTTC.